One and the same sample provided the 30 T cell receptor beta chains below, sequenced in a study of OX40 agonist ivuxolimab in advanced cancers. This table comes from immunoSEQ multiplex PCR, and its TCRdb copy is limited to in-frame clones, with some not included. The data hold roughly 60,000 clones, with about 89% observed a single time. Source: CD4+ or CD8+ T cells sorted from blood, taken in a trial of the OX40 agonist ivuxolimab. The receptors stem from an adult with an advanced solid tumor such as melanoma, head and neck, liver or kidney cancer.

The chain uses TRBV28 and TRBJ2-7, with 7 bases matching TRBD1. J lost 2 bases, V lost 3 bases, and 10 bases had no gene match. This CDR3 comprises 16 residues. CDR1 and CDR2 from the germline V gene are MDHEN and SYDVKM. In DNA form, the CDR3 reads TGTGCCAGCAGTTTCCCCCCGGGACAGAGAACCTACGAGCAGTACTTC. Translation gives CASSFPPGQRTYEQYF.

The chain is built from TRBV5-1 and TRBJ2-6, with D possibly matching TRBD1 (5 bases). Trimming cost V 3 bases and J 0 bases, with 10 bases left between them. The CDR3 has 16 residues. Germline-derived CDR1 and CDR2 are SGHRS and YFSETQ. CDR3 coding DNA: TGCGCCAGCAGCTGGGGCTCAGGCTCTGGGGCCAACGTCCTGACTTTC. Encoded protein: CASSWGSGSGANVLTF. Complete variable domain (other parts from reference TRBV5-1 and TRBJ2-6): KAGVTQTPRYLIKTRGQQVTLSCSPISGHRSVSWYQQTPGQGLQFLFEYFSETQRNKGNFPGRFSGRQFSNSRSEMNVSTLELGDSALYLCASSWGSGSGANVLTFGAGSRLTVL.

This clone was picked up one time. The chain uses TRBV6-6 and TRBJ2-3; either TRBD1 or TRBD2 may fit D (6 bases each). Trimming cost V 3 bases and J 2 bases, with 12 bases left between them. Germline CDR1 reads MNHNY; CDR2 reads SVGAGI (reference sequence). The CDR3 contains 15 residues. The DNA of the CDR3 is TGTGCCAGCAGTTATCAAGGGGGGATCACAGATACGCAGTATTTT. It is translated as CASSYQGGITDTQYF.

This chain connects TRBV18 to TRBJ1-2; 8 bases match TRBD1. Germline V lookup: CDR1 KGHSH, CDR2 LQKENI. V gave up 0 bases and J gave up 8 bases; unmatched junction bases: 11. This CDR3 comprises 16 residues. CDR3 sequence reads: CASSPPAGGDLEGYTF. As DNA, the CDR3 is TGTGCCAGCTCACCACCGGCAGGGGGCGATTTGGAGGGCTACACCTTC. Variable domain in full (rest from reference TRBV18 and TRBJ1-2): NAGVMQNPRHLVRRRGQEARLRCSPMKGHSHVYWYRQLPEEGLKFMVYLQKENIIDESGMPKERFSAEFPKEGPSILRIQQVVRGDSAAYFCASSPPAGGDLEGYTFGSGTRLTVV.

The chain joins TRBV5-1 to TRBJ2-3; D might be TRBD2 (7 bases). The CDR3 consists of 16 residues. In germline, CDR1 is SGHRS, CDR2 YFSETQ. V was clipped by 6 bases and J by 4 bases, with 21 bases between them. CDR3 in DNA: TGCGCCAGCACCCCTAGGGGGGAGGGCCGGTCAGATACGCAGTATTTT. Translation gives CASTPRGEGRSDTQYF.

The chain employs TRBV5-1 and TRBJ1-1; perhaps TRBD1 as D (6 bases). The CDR3 extends over 12 amino acids. Trimming removed 0 bases from V and 7 bases from J, with 7 bases in between. CDR1 and CDR2 from the germline V gene are SGHRS and YFSETQ. CDR3 residues: CASSLVGGEAFF. Here the CDR3 DNA reads TGCGCCAGCAGCTTGGTAGGGGGTGAAGCTTTCTTT.

V is TRBV2 and J is TRBJ1-5, with D hard to call. With 4 bases removed from V and 6 bases from J, the gap between germline ends came to 13 bases. The CDR3 has 14 residues. The germline V gene has CDR1 SNHLY and CDR2 FYNNEI. As DNA, the CDR3 is TGTGCCAGCAGTGTTCTGCAGCTTGGTCAGCCCCAGCATTTT. Translated, it gives CASSVLQLGQPQHF.

The CDR3 coding sequence is TGTGCCAGCAGCTTAGGCCGGAACACCGGGGAGCTGTTTTTT. This encodes CASSLGRNTGELFF. The chain is built from TRBV5-8 and TRBJ2-2; D remains ambiguous. CDR1 and CDR2 from the germline V gene are SGHTS and YDEGEE. CDR3 length: 14 amino acids. Deletions cut 2 bases from V and 1 base from J, with 6 bases between.

The rearrangement uses TRBV5-8 and TRBJ2-3; maybe TRBD2 (5 bases). Looked up from germline, CDR1 is SGHTS and CDR2 is YDEGEE. The CDR3 is made up of 15 amino acids. V was trimmed by 4 bases and J by 1 base, leaving 13 bases between them. CDR3 region: CASSTKLGRTDTQYF. As DNA, the CDR3 is TGTGCCAGCAGCACAAAACTAGGGCGCACAGATACGCAGTATTTT. The full variable domain, rest sourced from reference TRBV5-8 and TRBJ2-3, is EAGVTQSPTHLIKTRGQQATLRCSPISGHTSVYWYQQALGLGLQFLLWYDEGEERNRGNFPPRFSGRQFPNYSSELNVNALELEDSALYLCASSTKLGRTDTQYFGPGTRLTVL.

This clone has a single count. The gene calls are TRBV7-9 and TRBJ2-7; D perhaps matches TRBD2 (5 bases). This CDR3 contains 16 residues. V was pared by 1 base and J by 6 bases, with 19 bases between. Germline V gene lookup returns CDR1 SEHNR and CDR2 FQNEAQ (reference sequence). This chain's CDR3 is CASSLEPGEVVSEQYF. CDR3 coding DNA: TGTGCCAGCAGCTTAGAGCCCGGGGAAGTAGTGAGCGAGCAGTACTTC.

Here the CDR3 reads CASSPNLDRDTEAFF. The CDR3 nucleotides are TGCGCCAGCAGTCCCAATCTCGACAGGGACACTGAAGCTTTCTTT. The chain combines TRBV4-3 with TRBJ1-1; 7 bases are shared with TRBD1. From germline, CDR1 is LGHNA and CDR2 YSLEER. The CDR3 spans 15 residues. V lost 6 bases, J lost 3 bases, and 10 bases stayed unmatched.

V and J are TRBV5-1 and TRBJ1-6; the D gene is possibly TRBD1 (6 bases). Looked up from germline, CDR1 is SGHRS and CDR2 is YFSETQ. The germline V and J ends were trimmed by 5 bases and 0 bases, with 12 bases remaining between them. The CDR3 length is 16 residues. This chain's CDR3 is CASSPQGPSYNSPLHF. CDR3 sequence (DNA): TGCGCCAGCAGTCCTCAGGGGCCCTCCTATAATTCACCCCTCCACTTT.

This clone turned up a few times. The genes are TRBV27 and TRBJ1-1; TRBD1 might be the D (6 bases). CDR1 is MNHEY and CDR2 is SMNVEV in the germline V gene (reference sequence). The V and J ends lost 4 bases and 0 bases respectively, with 18 bases between them. This CDR3 region has 17 residues. CDR3 sequence: CASSSTEGDHMNTEAFF. The CDR3, as DNA: TGTGCCAGCAGTTCAACAGAGGGGGACCATATGAACACTGAAGCTTTCTTT.

J is TRBJ2-7 and V is TRBV6-5; no clear D. Germline V gene lookup returns CDR1 MNHEY and CDR2 SVGAGI. The CDR3 extends over 15 amino acids. The V and J ends lost 0 bases and 3 bases respectively, with 12 bases between them. The CDR3: CASSYSKISSYEQYF. DNA for the CDR3: TGTGCCAGCAGTTACTCGAAAATTAGTAGCTACGAGCAGTACTTC.

V usage is TRBV6-5 and J usage is TRBJ1-4; D ambiguous. The CDR3 runs to 11 residues. V dropped 10 bases and J dropped 8 bases, with 11 bases sitting between them. In germline, CDR1 is MNHEY, CDR2 SVGAGI. CDR3 DNA sequence: TGTGCCAACGGGATCGGCGAAAAACTGTTTTTT. Protein product: CANGIGEKLFF.

A word on this clone: One end of the junction varies from germline; a read error may be responsible. The chain has TRBV7-7 and TRBJ1-1, with D unresolved. There are 13 residues in the CDR3. The germline gives CDR1 SSHAT, CDR2 FNYEAQ (reference sequence). This chain's CDR3 is CASSLAPDTEAFF. CDR3 DNA sequence: TGTGCTAGCAGCTTAGCCCCGGACACTGAAGCTTTCTTT.

This clone occurred a few times. The CDR3 DNA sequence: TGTGCCAGCTCCCAGAGATGGGGGTGGGAGACCGGGGAGCTGTTTTTT. It encodes CASSQRWGWETGELFF. The chain recombines TRBV27 with TRBJ2-2; D may be TRBD1 or TRBD2 (5 bases each). CDR3 size: 16 residues. V shed 8 bases and J shed 5 bases, with 21 bases lying between them. From germline, CDR1 is MNHEY and CDR2 SMNVEV (reference sequence).

This clone showed up just once. This chain uses TRBV6-5 with TRBJ1-6, with D unclear. Germline V gene data show CDR1 as MNHEY and CDR2 as SVGAGI. The CDR3 extends over 15 amino acids. Between the trimmed V and J ends, which lost 0 bases and 5 bases, there was a span of 8 bases. In DNA, the CDR3 is TGTGCCAGCAGTTACTCACTTTGGGATAATTCACCCCTCCACTTT. Translation gives CASSYSLWDNSPLHF.

V usage is TRBV5-1 and J usage is TRBJ1-1, with TRBD1 as a possible D gene (6 bases). The V end lost 2 bases, the J end lost 3 bases, and 11 bases lay between the germline ends. This CDR3 contains 14 residues. Germline V CDR1 and CDR2: SGHRS, YFSETQ. Written as DNA, the CDR3 is TGCGCCAGCAGCTTACGGACAGTGGACACTGAAGCTTTCTTT. Protein product: CASSLRTVDTEAFF.

CDR3 loop: CAIRPDSHSPLHF. The CDR3 DNA reads TGTGCCATCCGTCCGGACAGCCACTCACCCCTCCACTTT. The chain employs TRBV10-3 and TRBJ1-6, with TRBD1 as a possible D gene (6 bases). CDR1 and CDR2 from the germline V gene are ENHRY and SYGVKD. The CDR3 contains 13 residues. V lost 8 bases to trimming and J lost 10 bases, with 15 bases between them.

The V gene is TRBV19, the J gene TRBJ1-4, with D possibly being TRBD1 (5 bases). V was clipped by 5 bases and J by 0 bases, with 16 bases between them. The CDR3 covers 17 residues. The germline V gene encodes CDR1 LNHDA and CDR2 SQIVND (reference sequence). The CDR3 DNA is TGTGCCAGTAGTCTAGCCGGGGGGTCGACAACTAATGAAAAACTGTTTTTT. The encoded protein is CASSLAGGSTTNEKLFF. Full variable domain (remainder filled in from reference TRBV19 and TRBJ1-4): DGGITQSPKYLFRKEGQNVTLSCEQNLNHDAMYWYRQDPGQGLRLIYYSQIVNDFQKGDIAEGYSVSREKKESFPLTVTSAQKNPTAFYLCASSLAGGSTTNEKLFFGSGTQLSVL.

The chain links TRBV5-1 to TRBJ1-6; possible D gene TRBD1, 5 bases. There are 15 residues in the CDR3. Germline CDR1 reads SGHRS; CDR2 reads YFSETQ. Trimming pared 0 bases from V and 4 bases from J, leaving 8 bases between. This CDR3 reads CASSLEGVYNSPLHF. In nucleotides, the CDR3 is TGCGCCAGCAGCTTGGAAGGGGTTTATAATTCACCCCTCCACTTT.

The CDR3 DNA reads TGCGCCAGCAGCTTGGGGCAGGGAGGTAATGAAAAACTGTTTTTT. It encodes CASSLGQGGNEKLFF. The chain joins TRBV5-1 to TRBJ1-4; a possible D gene is TRBD1 (5 bases). CDR1 is SGHRS and CDR2 is YFSETQ in the germline V gene. V gave up 0 bases and J gave up 4 bases, with 10 bases separating them. The CDR3 length is 15 residues.

The V call is TRBV6-1, the J call TRBJ2-7; 8 nucleotides align to TRBD2. There are 15 residues in the CDR3. CDR1 is MNHNS and CDR2 is SASEGT in the germline V gene. Unmatched junction bases numbered 14, after V lost 7 bases and J lost 6 bases. The CDR3 protein is CASIMRGGRRLEQYF. CDR3 sequence (DNA): TGTGCCAGCATCATGAGAGGCGGGAGGCGGCTCGAGCAGTACTTC.

The V call is TRBV7-2, the J call TRBJ2-6; maybe TRBD2 (5 bases). From germline, CDR1 is SGHTA and CDR2 FQGNSA. The V and J ends lost 4 bases and 0 bases respectively, with 7 bases between them. The CDR3 covers 15 residues. This CDR3 reads CASSSSPSGANVLTF. The CDR3 region has the DNA TGTGCCAGCAGCTCTAGCCCCTCTGGGGCCAACGTCCTGACTTTC.

The V call is TRBV29-1, the J call TRBJ1-1; no definite D call. The CDR3 is made up of 11 amino acids. Germline V gene sequence: CDR1 SQVTM, CDR2 ANQGSEA. The V end was cut by 3 bases, the J end by 4 bases, with 6 bases between. The CDR3 spells CSVEAPTEAFF. For the CDR3, the DNA is TGCAGCGTTGAGGCGCCCACTGAAGCTTTCTTT.

The chain couples TRBV19 to TRBJ1-5; no clear D gene. The CDR3 loop spans 14 amino acids. Per germline, CDR1 LNHDA and CDR2 SQIVND (reference sequence). V shed 6 bases and J shed 9 bases, with 18 bases lying between them. The chain's CDR3 is CASRGSADSVPQHF. The CDR3 DNA reads as TGTGCCAGTAGGGGTTCGGCAGACTCGGTGCCCCAGCATTTT.

V usage is TRBV30 and J usage is TRBJ1-2, with 7 nucleotides matching TRBD1. CDR1 is GTSNPN, CDR2 SVGIG, per germline (reference sequence). Losses at the gene ends were 4 bases for V and 7 bases for J; bases not matched to a gene: 12. This CDR3 spans 14 amino acids. CDR3 residues: CAWIKGQRGLGYTF. As DNA, the CDR3 is TGTGCCTGGATCAAGGGACAGAGGGGGCTTGGCTACACCTTC.

The table lists this clone with a count of one. This sequence joins TRBV5-6 and TRBJ2-3, with D possibly TRBD1 on 6 matching bases. The CDR3 covers 14 residues. CDR1 is SGHDT and CDR2 is YYEEEE in the germline V gene. Trimming pared 4 bases from V and 2 bases from J, leaving 11 bases between. The CDR3 nucleotides read TGTGCCAGCAGCCAATGGGACAACACAGATACGCAGTATTTT. This gives the protein CASSQWDNTDTQYF.

This chain uses TRBV9 with TRBJ2-3; D is tentatively TRBD1 or TRBD2 (5 bases each). This CDR3 has 15 residues. The V and J ends lost 3 bases and 4 bases respectively, with 15 bases between them. CDR1 SGDLS and CDR2 YYNGEE come from the germline V gene. The CDR3 DNA follows: TGTGCCAGCAGCGCGGGGCCCCAATCTTCAGATACGCAGTATTTT. Amino acid sequence: CASSAGPQSSDTQYF.